This record concerns one T cell receptor (beta chain) sequence. Its antigen is still unknown. Given the absence of the conserved phenylalanine or tryptophan at the CDR3 end, a read error is likely. This sample was included in a study of T cells after yellow fever vaccination. Looking at the study overall: SMART-Seq v4 Ultra Low Input prepared libraries from low-cell fractions. Study-wide results and limits: Sorted repertoires could include abundant contaminating clonotypes from bulk cells. At 95% to 97% for CD4 and 75% to 90% for CD8, most primary-vaccination clones showed up again after the booster.

V was trimmed by 2 bases and J by 0 bases, leaving 14 bases between them. The CDR3 spans 17 residues. Germline V lookup: CDR1 MNHEY, CDR2 SVGEGT. They built TCR cDNA with 5'RACE template switching, a step that put in a universal primer site and UMIs. TCRdb re-called the 5' RACE reads through MiXCR, storing one row per CDR3 protein. Of around 120,000 distinct CDR3 sequences in the sample, 5.5% to 8% were seen once. The sample here was CD4+ T cells sorted from PBMCs, taken more than 35 days after the first yellow fever vaccination. This TCR was recovered from a man in his late teens or twenties who received the YFV17D yellow fever vaccine. This chain uses TRBV6-2 or TRBV6-3 with TRBJ1-3; D remains unclear. As DNA, the CDR3 is TGTGCCAGCAGTTACGGAAGTAGCGGTTACTCTGGAAACACCATATATTAT. It is translated as CASSYGSSGYSGNTIYY.